The sample holds many counts of the clone carrying this T cell receptor beta chain. Trimming stripped 1 base from V and 1 base from J, with 8 bases between. The CDR3 totals 14 residues. Germline V CDR1 and CDR2: MNHEY, SVGAGI. Assay used: immunoSEQ multiplex PCR; TCRdb lists only in-frame clones, some missing. The data show hundreds of thousands of clones, with around 67% seen just once and roughly 1.7% held by the top ten. The data belong to a study of shared clonotypes between healthy human individuals. This receptor was taken from a woman aged 30 to 39 in good health. What was sequenced was memory CD4+ T cells sorted from blood. The subset here: CD45RA-negative fraction. The V call is TRBV6-5, the J call TRBJ2-7; maybe TRBD1 (5 bases). This CDR3 reads CASSYWGSSYEQYF. Here the CDR3 DNA reads TGTGCCAGCAGTTACTGGGGCAGTTCCTACGAGCAGTACTTC.